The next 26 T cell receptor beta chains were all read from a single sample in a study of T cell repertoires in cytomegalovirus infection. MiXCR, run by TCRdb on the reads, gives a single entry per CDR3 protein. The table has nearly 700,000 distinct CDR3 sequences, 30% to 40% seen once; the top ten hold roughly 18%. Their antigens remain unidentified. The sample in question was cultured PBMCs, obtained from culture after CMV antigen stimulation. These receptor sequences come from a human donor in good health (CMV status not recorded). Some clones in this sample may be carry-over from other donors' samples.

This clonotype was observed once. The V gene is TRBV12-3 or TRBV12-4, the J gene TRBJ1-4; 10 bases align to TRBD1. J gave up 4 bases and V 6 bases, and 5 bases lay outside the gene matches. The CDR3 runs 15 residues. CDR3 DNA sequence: TGTGCCAGCAGACCCAGGACAGGGGGTAATGAAAAACTGTTTTTT. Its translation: CASRPRTGGNEKLFF.

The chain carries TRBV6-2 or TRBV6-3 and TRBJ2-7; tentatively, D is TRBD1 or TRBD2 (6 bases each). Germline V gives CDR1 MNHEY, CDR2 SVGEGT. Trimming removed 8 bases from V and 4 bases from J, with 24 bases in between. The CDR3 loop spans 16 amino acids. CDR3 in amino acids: CASSTIRLEGGYEQYF. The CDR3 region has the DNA TGTGCCAGCTCGACAATACGATTGGAAGGGGGGTACGAGCAGTACTTC.

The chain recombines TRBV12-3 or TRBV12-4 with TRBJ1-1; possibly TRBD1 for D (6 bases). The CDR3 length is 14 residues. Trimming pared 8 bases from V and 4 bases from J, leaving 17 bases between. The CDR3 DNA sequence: TGTGCCAGCCTAAATTGGGGGGCGGGCACTGAAGCTTTCTTT. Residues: CASLNWGAGTEAFF.

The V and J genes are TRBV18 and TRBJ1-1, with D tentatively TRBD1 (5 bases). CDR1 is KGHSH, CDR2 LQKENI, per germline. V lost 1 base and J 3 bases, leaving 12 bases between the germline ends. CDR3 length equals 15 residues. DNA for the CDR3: TGTGCCAGCTCACCACTTGTAGGGACCTACACTGAAGCTTTCTTT. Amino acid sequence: CASSPLVGTYTEAFF.

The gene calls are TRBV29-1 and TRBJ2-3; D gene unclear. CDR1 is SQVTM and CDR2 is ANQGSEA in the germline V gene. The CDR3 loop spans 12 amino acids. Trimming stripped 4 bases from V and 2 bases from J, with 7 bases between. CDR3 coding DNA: TGCAGCGTTGCCACAGCCACAGATACGCAGTATTTT. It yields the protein CSVATATDTQYF.

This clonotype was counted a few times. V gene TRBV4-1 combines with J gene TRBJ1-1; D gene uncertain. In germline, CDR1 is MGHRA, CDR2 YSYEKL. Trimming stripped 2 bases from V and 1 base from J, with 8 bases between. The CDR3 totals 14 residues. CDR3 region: CASSQRTANTEAFF. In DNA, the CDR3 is TGCGCCAGCAGCCAAAGGACGGCGAACACTGAAGCTTTCTTT.

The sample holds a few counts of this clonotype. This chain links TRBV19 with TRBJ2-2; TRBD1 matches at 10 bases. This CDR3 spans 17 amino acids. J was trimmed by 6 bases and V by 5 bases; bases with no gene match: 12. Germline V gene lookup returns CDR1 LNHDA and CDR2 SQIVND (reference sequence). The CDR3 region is CASSPPTGGFLPGELFF. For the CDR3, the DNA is TGTGCCAGTAGTCCTCCGACAGGGGGCTTTTTACCCGGGGAGCTGTTTTTT.

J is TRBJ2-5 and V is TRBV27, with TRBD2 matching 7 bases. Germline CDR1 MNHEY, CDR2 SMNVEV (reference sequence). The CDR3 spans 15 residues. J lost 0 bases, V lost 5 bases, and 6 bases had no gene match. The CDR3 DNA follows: TGTGCCAGCAGTCCACTAGCGACCGACCAAGAGACCCAGTACTTC. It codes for CASSPLATDQETQYF.

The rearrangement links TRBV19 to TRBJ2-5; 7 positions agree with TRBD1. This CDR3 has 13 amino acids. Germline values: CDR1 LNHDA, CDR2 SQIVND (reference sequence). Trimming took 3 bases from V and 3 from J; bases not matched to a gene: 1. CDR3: CASSIGQEETQYF. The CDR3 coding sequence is TGTGCCAGTAGTATCGGACAGGAAGAGACCCAGTACTTC.

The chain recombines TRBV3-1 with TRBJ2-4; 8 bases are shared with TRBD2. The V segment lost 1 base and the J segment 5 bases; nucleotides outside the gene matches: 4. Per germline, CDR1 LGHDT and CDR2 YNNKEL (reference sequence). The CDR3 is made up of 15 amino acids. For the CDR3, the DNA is TGTGCCAGCAGCCAAGTTAGCGGGAAGGAAAACATTCAGTACTTC. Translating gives CASSQVSGKENIQYF.

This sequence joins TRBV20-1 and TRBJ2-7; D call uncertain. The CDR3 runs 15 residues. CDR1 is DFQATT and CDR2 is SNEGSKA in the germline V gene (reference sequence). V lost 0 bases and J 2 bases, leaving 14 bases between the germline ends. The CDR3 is CSARDHSSFPYEQYF. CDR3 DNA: TGCAGTGCTAGAGATCACAGTAGCTTTCCCTACGAGCAGTACTTC.

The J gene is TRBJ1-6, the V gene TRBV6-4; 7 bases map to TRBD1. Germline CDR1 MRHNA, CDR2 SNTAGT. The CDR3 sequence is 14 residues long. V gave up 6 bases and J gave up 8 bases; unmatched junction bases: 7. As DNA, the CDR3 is TGTGCCAGCAGCAACAGGGGTGGGGATTCACCCCTCCACTTT. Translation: CASSNRGGDSPLHF.

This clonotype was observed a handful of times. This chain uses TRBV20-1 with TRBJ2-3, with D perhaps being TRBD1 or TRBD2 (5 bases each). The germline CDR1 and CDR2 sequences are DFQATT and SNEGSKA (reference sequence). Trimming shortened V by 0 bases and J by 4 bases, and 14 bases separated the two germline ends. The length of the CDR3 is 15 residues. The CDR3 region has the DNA TGCAGTGCTAGAGATGGGCAGGGACCGGCAGATACGCAGTATTTT. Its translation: CSARDGQGPADTQYF.

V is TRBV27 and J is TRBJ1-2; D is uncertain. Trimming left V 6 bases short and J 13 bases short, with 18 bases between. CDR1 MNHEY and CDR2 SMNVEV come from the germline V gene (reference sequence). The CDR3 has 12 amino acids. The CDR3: CASSPAGPPRTF. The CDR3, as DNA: TGTGCCAGCAGCCCCGCAGGACCTCCTCGCACCTTC.

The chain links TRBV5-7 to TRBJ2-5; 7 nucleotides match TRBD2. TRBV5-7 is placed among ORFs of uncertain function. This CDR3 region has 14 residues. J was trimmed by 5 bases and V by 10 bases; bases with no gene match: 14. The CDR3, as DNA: TGTGCCCCCACCTTGGCGGGAGCTTGTGAGACCCAGTACTTC. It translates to CAPTLAGACETQYF.

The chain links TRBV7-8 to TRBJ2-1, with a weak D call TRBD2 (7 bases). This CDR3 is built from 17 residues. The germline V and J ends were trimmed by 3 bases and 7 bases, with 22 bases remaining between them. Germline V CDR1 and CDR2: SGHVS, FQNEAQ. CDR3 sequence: CASSLRAPGEGDNEQFF. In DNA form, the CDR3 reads TGTGCCAGCAGCTTGCGAGCGCCAGGGGAGGGAGATAATGAGCAGTTCTTC.

The CDR3, as DNA: TGTGCCAGCAGCTCTCGGACAAGAGGGGGTTCACCCCTCCACTTT. Translation gives CASSSRTRGGSPLHF. The chain uses TRBV7-2 and TRBJ1-6, with TRBD1 as a possible D gene (6 bases). V was trimmed by 4 bases and J by 9 bases, leaving 16 bases between them. The germline gives CDR1 SGHTA, CDR2 FQGNSA. The CDR3 spans 15 residues.

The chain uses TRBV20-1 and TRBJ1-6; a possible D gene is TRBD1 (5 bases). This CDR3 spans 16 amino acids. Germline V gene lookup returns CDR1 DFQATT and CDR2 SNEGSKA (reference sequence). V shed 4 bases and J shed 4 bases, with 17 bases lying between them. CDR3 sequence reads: CSATSRGTDYNSPLHF. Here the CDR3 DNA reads TGCAGTGCTACCTCACGTGGGACGGATTATAATTCACCCCTCCACTTT.

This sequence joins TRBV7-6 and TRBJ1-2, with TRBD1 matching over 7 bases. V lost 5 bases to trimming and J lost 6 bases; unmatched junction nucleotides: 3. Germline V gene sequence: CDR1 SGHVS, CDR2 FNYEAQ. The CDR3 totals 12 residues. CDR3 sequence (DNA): TGTGCCAGCAGCACCGGGACAGATGGCTACACCTTC. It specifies CASSTGTDGYTF.

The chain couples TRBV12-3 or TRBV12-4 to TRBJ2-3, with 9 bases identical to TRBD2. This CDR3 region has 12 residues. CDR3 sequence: CGSSGGPDTQYF. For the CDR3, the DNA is TGTGGGAGTAGCGGGGGTCCAGATACGCAGTATTTT.

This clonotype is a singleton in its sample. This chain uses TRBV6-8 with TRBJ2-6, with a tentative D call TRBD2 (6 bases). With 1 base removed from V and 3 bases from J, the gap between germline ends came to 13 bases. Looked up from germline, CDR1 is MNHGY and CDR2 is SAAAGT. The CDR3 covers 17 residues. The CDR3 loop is CASSYFRGSRGANVLTF. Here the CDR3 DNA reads TGTGCCAGCAGTTACTTCCGGGGGTCCCGTGGGGCCAACGTCCTGACTTTC.

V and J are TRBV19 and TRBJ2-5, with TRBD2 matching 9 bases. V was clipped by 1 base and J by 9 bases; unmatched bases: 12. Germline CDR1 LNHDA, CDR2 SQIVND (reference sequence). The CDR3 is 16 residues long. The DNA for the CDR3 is TGTGCCAGTAGTATAGCTGCGGGGGGGAAAGCGGGAGCCCAGTACTTC. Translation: CASSIAAGGKAGAQYF.

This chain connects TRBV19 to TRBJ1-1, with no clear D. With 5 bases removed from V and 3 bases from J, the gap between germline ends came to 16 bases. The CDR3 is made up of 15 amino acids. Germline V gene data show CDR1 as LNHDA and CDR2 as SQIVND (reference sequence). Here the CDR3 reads CASSPRGFGDTEAFF. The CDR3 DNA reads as TGTGCCAGTAGTCCCCGGGGTTTCGGCGACACTGAAGCTTTCTTT.

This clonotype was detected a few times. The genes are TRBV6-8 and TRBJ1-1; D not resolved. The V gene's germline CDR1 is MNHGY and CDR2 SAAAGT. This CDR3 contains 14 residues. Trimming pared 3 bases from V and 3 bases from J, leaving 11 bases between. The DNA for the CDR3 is TGTGCCAGCAGTTATGCCGGGGTCCACACTGAAGCTTTCTTT. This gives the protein CASSYAGVHTEAFF.

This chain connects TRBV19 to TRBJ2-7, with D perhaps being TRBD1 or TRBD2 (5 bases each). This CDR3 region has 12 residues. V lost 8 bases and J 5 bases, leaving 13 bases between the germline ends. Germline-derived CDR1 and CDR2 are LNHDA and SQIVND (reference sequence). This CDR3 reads CASSGGSHEQYF. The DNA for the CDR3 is TGTGCCAGTTCTGGGGGTTCCCACGAGCAGTACTTC.

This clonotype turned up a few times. The CDR3 DNA follows: TGCAGTGCTAGAGTAGGAACTAGCACAGATACGCAGTATTTT. Translating gives CSARVGTSTDTQYF. The chain recombines TRBV20-1 with TRBJ2-3; D remains unclear. Germline V gene sequence: CDR1 DFQATT, CDR2 SNEGSKA (reference sequence). There are 14 residues in the CDR3. Between the trimmed V and J ends, which lost 1 base and 0 bases, there was a span of 8 bases.